One sample yielded the 8 T cell receptor beta chains listed below, sequenced in a study of T-cell reconstitution after alpha-beta-depleted transplantation in children. Unique molecular identifiers were incorporated into the prepared TCRbeta library. TCRdb used MiXCR to reprocess the PCR reads, holding one entry per CDR3 protein. This sample has some 450,000 distinct CDR3 sequences; roughly two fifths occur once, and the top ten carry 27%. Sample: PBMCs, taken before TCRalphabeta/CD19-depleted stem cell transplant. These receptors were collected from a girl aged 2-10 years with aplastic anemia, due to receive a stem cell transplant.

This clonotype was picked up many times. The gene calls are TRBV20-1 and TRBJ2-1, with 7 nucleotides matching TRBD2. The V gene's germline CDR1 is DFQATT and CDR2 SNEGSKA (reference sequence). The CDR3 length is 16 residues. J lost 8 bases, V lost 4 bases, and 17 bases had no gene match. CDR3 DNA: TGCAGTGCTACCACATTGGGGGGAGGGCTTCGCGATGAGCAGTTCTTC. This translates into CSATTLGGGLRDEQFF.

The DNA for the CDR3 is TGCAGCGCATACTCGGGGCTCTCCTACGAGCAGTACTTC. Amino acids: CSAYSGLSYEQYF. V is TRBV29-1 and J is TRBJ2-7, with D perhaps TRBD1 or TRBD2 (5 bases each). Germline V CDR1 and CDR2: SQVTM, ANQGSEA. The germline V and J ends were trimmed by 7 bases and 0 bases, with 13 bases remaining between them. The CDR3 runs to 13 residues.

This clonotype was seen many times. The J gene is TRBJ2-7, the V gene TRBV5-6; D possibly corresponds to TRBD2 (6 bases). The CDR3 loop spans 13 amino acids. Trimming pared 3 bases from V and 5 bases from J, leaving 12 bases between. Germline lookup yields CDR1 SGHDT and CDR2 YYEEEE. CDR3 nucleotides: TGTGCCAGCAGCTCCCTCCGGGGGAACGAGCAGTACTTC. Its translation is CASSSLRGNEQYF.

This chain links TRBV28 with TRBJ2-1; D not certain. The V end was cut by 3 bases, the J end by 9 bases, with 15 bases between. The CDR3 has 14 residues. Germline V gene lookup returns CDR1 MDHEN and CDR2 SYDVKM. CDR3 bases: TGTGCCAGCAGTTTTCCGGACCGTCGGCGTGAGCAGTTCTTC. This codes for CASSFPDRRREQFF.

V is TRBV29-1 and J is TRBJ1-5; 10 bases match TRBD1. CDR3 length: 14 residues. The germline V gene has CDR1 SQVTM and CDR2 ANQGSEA. The V and J ends lost 4 bases and 6 bases, in that order; junction bases with no gene match: 6. The CDR3 coding sequence is TGCAGCGTTGCGCCTGGACAGGGGGGTCAGCCCCAGCATTTT. It codes for CSVAPGQGGQPQHF.

This clonotype was counted between two and nine times. The rearrangement joins TRBV5-4 to TRBJ2-7; TRBD2 might be the D (5 bases). CDR1 and CDR2 (germline): SGHNT, YYREEE (reference sequence). The CDR3 extends over 15 amino acids. Trimming removed 0 bases at V and 3 bases at J, with 13 bases between. The CDR3 coding sequence is TGTGCCAGCAGCTTGGAACGGGGTAACCGCTACGAGCAGTACTTC. Protein: CASSLERGNRYEQYF.

This clonotype was observed many times. The rearrangement uses TRBV12-3 or TRBV12-4 and TRBJ2-3; 7 nucleotides line up with TRBD1. CDR3 length: 16 residues. The junction had 12 bases not matched to a gene; V was cut back by 6 bases and J by 3 bases. For the CDR3, the DNA is TGTGCCAGCAGCCCGCTACGACAGGGTCCGACAGATACGCAGTATTTT. Its protein product is CASSPLRQGPTDTQYF.

V is TRBV2 and J is TRBJ2-4, with 7 bases identical to TRBD1. The V gene end was trimmed by 5 bases and the J gene end by 5 bases; junction bases not matched to a gene: 9. The CDR3 extends over 15 amino acids. The germline V gene encodes CDR1 SNHLY and CDR2 FYNNEI. The CDR3: CASSRQGRDQNIQYF. CDR3 nucleotides: TGTGCCAGCAGTCGACAGGGTCGAGACCAAAACATTCAGTACTTC.